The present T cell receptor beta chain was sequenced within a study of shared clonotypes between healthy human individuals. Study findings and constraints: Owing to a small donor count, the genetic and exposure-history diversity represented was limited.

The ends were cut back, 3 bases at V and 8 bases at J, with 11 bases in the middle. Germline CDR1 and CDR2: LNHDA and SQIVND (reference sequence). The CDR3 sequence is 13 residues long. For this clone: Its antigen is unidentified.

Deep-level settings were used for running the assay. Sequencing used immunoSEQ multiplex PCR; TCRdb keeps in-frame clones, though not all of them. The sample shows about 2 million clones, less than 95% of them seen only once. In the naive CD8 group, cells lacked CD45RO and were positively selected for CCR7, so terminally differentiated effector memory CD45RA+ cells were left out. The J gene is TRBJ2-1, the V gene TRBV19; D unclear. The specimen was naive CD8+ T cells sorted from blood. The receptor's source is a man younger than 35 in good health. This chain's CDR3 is CASSMIAVDEQFF. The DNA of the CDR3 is TGTGCCAGTAGTATGATTGCGGTCGATGAGCAGTTCTTC. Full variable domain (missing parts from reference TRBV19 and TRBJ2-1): DGGITQSPKYLFRKEGQNVTLSCEQNLNHDAMYWYRQDPGQGLRLIYYSQIVNDFQKGDIAEGYSVSREKKESFPLTVTSAQKNPTAFYLCASSMIAVDEQFFGPGTRLTVL.